What follows is one TCR beta chain and its context. The antigen is unknown. This sample is part of a study of T cells after yellow fever vaccination. Germline values: CDR1 MNHEY, CDR2 SMNVEV (reference sequence). The CDR3 sequence is 14 residues long. Trimming cost V 2 bases and J 8 bases, with 14 bases left between them. TCRdb reprocessed the 5' RACE reads via MiXCR and lists one record per CDR3 protein. The sample yields around 360,000 distinct CDR3 sequences, about 9.9% seen once. Study outcomes and limitations: The study re-detected most primary-vaccination clones after the booster (96% CD4, roughly 85% CD8).

V gene TRBV27 combines with J gene TRBJ2-3; D is undetermined. The clonotype was recovered from a man between 18 and 35 years old who received the YFV17D yellow fever vaccine. This specimen was PBMCs, taken on the day of the first yellow fever vaccination. The CDR3 nucleotides are TGTGCCAGCAGTTTAGGTCCGGCGGCAGGTACGCAGTATTTT. Protein sequence: CASSLGPAAGTQYF.